This T cell receptor beta chain was sequenced during a study of blood T cell repertoires in COVID-19. Turning to the study itself: Acute-phase and convalescent COVID-19 samples originated in the United States, Italy and Spain. Sample material is recorded as cDNA or gDNA derived from T cells, B-cell-depleted T cells, or PBMCs.

Germline CDR1 reads SGHRS; CDR2 reads YFSETQ. The CDR3 has 17 residues. The V end lost 0 bases, the J end lost 3 bases, and 18 bases lay between the germline ends. As handled by the study authors: Amplification of reference gene primers provided the estimated nucleated cell counts. The method was immunoSEQ multiplex PCR; TCRdb's version includes in-frame clones alone and lacks a portion of them. V and J calls and clone size are given by that table; D and trimming were obtained from the DNA. The repertoire holds over 120,000 clones, with 70% to 85% as singletons. The chain links TRBV5-1 to TRBJ1-1; D remains ambiguous. The receptor was derived from a woman aged 80 or over with acute or convalescent COVID-19. The sample comprised peripheral blood. The CDR3 reads CASSLVKAVGLYTEAFF. CDR3 DNA sequence: TGCGCCAGCAGCTTGGTTAAGGCTGTTGGGCTATACACTGAAGCTTTCTTT.